The next 14 T cell receptor beta chains were all read from a single sample in a study of T cell responses to AZD1222 COVID-19 vaccine. Libraries were prepared by immunoSEQ multiplex PCR; TCRdb keeps only in-frame clonotypes and omits some of them. The sample holds 95,000 to 150,000 clones; approximately 90% are singletons and the top ten take about 8%. The starting material was peripheral blood, obtained 28 days after the second AZD1222 dose. All receptors come from an adult who received the AZD1222 COVID-19 vaccine.

The chain links TRBV2 to TRBJ1-1, with D unclear. Between the trimmed V and J ends, which lost 7 bases and 0 bases, there was a span of 9 bases. The germline V gene has CDR1 SNHLY and CDR2 FYNNEI. CDR3 length: 13 residues. CDR3 loop: CASNGVLNTEAFF. The CDR3 nucleotides are TGTGCCAGCAATGGGGTCTTGAACACTGAAGCTTTCTTT.

V gene TRBV11-2 combines with J gene TRBJ1-2; D is undetermined. V lost 5 bases to trimming and J lost 5 bases, with 12 bases between them. CDR1 SGHAT and CDR2 FQNNGV come from the germline V gene. The CDR3 length is 13 residues. CDR3 region: CASSPAAGYGYTF. CDR3 bases: TGTGCCAGCAGCCCAGCGGCGGGTTATGGCTACACCTTC.

The chain employs TRBV5-5 and TRBJ2-1, with unresolved D. Deletions cut 2 bases from V and 5 bases from J, with 11 bases between. Germline CDR1 and CDR2: SGHKS and YYEKEE (reference sequence). This CDR3 contains 14 residues. CDR3 sequence reads: CASSFAQNHNEQFF. Here the CDR3 DNA reads TGTGCCAGCAGCTTCGCACAGAACCACAATGAGCAGTTCTTC.

CDR3 sequence reads: CSVDDTGNYGYTF. In DNA form, the CDR3 reads TGCAGCGTCGACGACACGGGGAACTATGGCTACACCTTC. This chain connects TRBV29-1 to TRBJ1-2, with no clear D. CDR3 length: 13 amino acids. CDR1 and CDR2 (germline): SQVTM, ANQGSEA. V gave up 6 bases and J gave up 2 bases, with 13 bases separating them.

The V gene is TRBV5-1, the J gene TRBJ2-6; D perhaps matches TRBD2 (5 bases). The CDR3 is 16 residues long. Germline V gene data show CDR1 as SGHRS and CDR2 as YFSETQ. Trimming cost V 0 bases and J 2 bases, with 9 bases left between them. CDR3 bases: TGCGCCAGCAGCTTGGAGGCGGGTGCTGGGGCCAACGTCCTGACTTTC. It encodes CASSLEAGAGANVLTF.

The CDR3 protein is CASSPTSPWGGGSKDTQYF. CDR3 coding DNA: TGCGCCAGCAGTCCAACAAGTCCTTGGGGGGGAGGTTCGAAAGATACGCAGTATTTT. The V and J genes are TRBV23-1 and TRBJ2-3; 7 positions match TRBD2. TRBV23-1 is marked as an open reading frame, function uncertain. The V gene end was trimmed by 4 bases and the J gene end by 5 bases; junction bases not matched to a gene: 21. This CDR3 contains 19 residues.

The J gene is TRBJ2-1, the V gene TRBV27, with 9 bases identical to TRBD1. Germline lookup yields CDR1 MNHEY and CDR2 SMNVEV (reference sequence). The CDR3 contains 16 residues. V was pared by 7 bases and J by 3 bases, with 10 bases of the junction left unmatched. CDR3 in amino acids: CASTPGTGLLYNEQFF. Written as DNA, the CDR3 is TGTGCCAGCACCCCCGGGACAGGGTTGCTCTACAATGAGCAGTTCTTC.

This chain connects TRBV3-1 (or the pseudogene TRBV3-2) to TRBJ1-2; unclear D gene. Deletions cut 3 bases from V and 5 bases from J, with 16 bases between. CDR3 length: 15 amino acids. Germline V CDR1 and CDR2: LGHDT, YNNKEL (reference sequence). The CDR3 loop reads CASSQTRTAWYGYTF. The CDR3 nucleotides are TGTGCCAGCAGCCAGACCAGGACCGCTTGGTATGGCTACACCTTC.

A single count supports this clone. This chain connects TRBV9 to TRBJ2-3; D might be TRBD2 (6 bases). This CDR3 is built from 13 residues. Trimming pared 2 bases from V and 6 bases from J, leaving 10 bases between. Looked up from germline, CDR1 is SGDLS and CDR2 is YYNGEE. The CDR3 here is CASSVGGADTQYF. The CDR3 bases are TGTGCCAGCAGCGTGGGGGGTGCGGATACGCAGTATTTT.

This chain uses TRBV11-2 with TRBJ2-7; 9 bases align to TRBD2. The germline CDR1 and CDR2 sequences are SGHAT and FQNNGV. With 1 base clipped from V and 4 bases from J, the junction kept 5 bases outside the gene matches. This CDR3 has 15 amino acids. The chain's CDR3 is CASSLVLAGAYEQYF. The CDR3 coding sequence is TGTGCCAGCAGCTTAGTGTTAGCGGGAGCGTACGAGCAGTACTTC.

This sequence joins TRBV11-2 and TRBJ1-3; unclear D gene. Germline lookup yields CDR1 SGHAT and CDR2 FQNNGV. The CDR3 is made up of 12 amino acids. Between the trimmed V and J ends, which lost 5 bases and 10 bases, there was a span of 12 bases. The CDR3 here is CASSPGVATIYF. CDR3 DNA sequence: TGTGCCAGCAGCCCCGGGGTGGCTACCATATATTTT.

The rearrangement uses TRBV6-1 and TRBJ1-1; maybe TRBD1 (5 bases). V lost 7 bases and J 0 bases, leaving 12 bases between the germline ends. This CDR3 is built from 14 residues. CDR1 is MNHNS and CDR2 is SASEGT in the germline V gene. The CDR3 DNA reads as TGTGCCAGCATGCAGGGATCGATGAACACTGAAGCTTTCTTT. This sequence encodes CASMQGSMNTEAFF.

The chain carries TRBV4-1 and TRBJ2-3; no clear D gene. Germline V gives CDR1 MGHRA, CDR2 YSYEKL. This CDR3 region has 16 residues. Trimming pared 1 base from V and 1 base from J, leaving 12 bases between. Written as DNA, the CDR3 is TGCGCCAGCAGCCAAGTTGGCCTCGTAGGCACAGATACGCAGTATTTT. Its translation: CASSQVGLVGTDTQYF.

The CDR3 bases are TGTGCCAGCAGCTTCCAGGGGGCAGATCGCTACAATGAGCAGTTCTTC. It encodes CASSFQGADRYNEQFF. This chain joins TRBV11-2 and TRBJ2-1, with 8 bases aligning to TRBD1. The CDR3 spans 16 residues. J gave up 3 bases and V 3 bases, and 7 bases lay outside the gene matches. Looked up from germline, CDR1 is SGHAT and CDR2 is FQNNGV.